The next 14 T cell receptor beta chains were all read from a single sample in a study of T-cell reconstitution after alpha-beta-depleted transplantation in children. TCRbeta library preparation incorporated unique molecular identifiers. Each CDR3 protein gets one entry after TCRdb re-called the PCR reads with MiXCR. Of some 600,000 distinct CDR3 sequences listed, about 15% were seen once; the top ten hold over 0.95%. Sequencing used PBMCs from the stem cell graft donor, obtained from the stem cell graft. These receptors were collected from a human donor who donated a stem cell graft to a child with acute myeloid leukemia.

The chain combines TRBV7-9 with TRBJ1-6, with D unresolved. The V gene lost 5 bases and the J gene lost 7 bases, with 9 bases spanning the gap. This CDR3 contains 13 residues. Germline values: CDR1 SEHNR, CDR2 FQNEAQ (reference sequence). The CDR3 DNA reads TGTGCCAGCAGCCCCGACTTCAATTCACCCCTCCACTTT. Encoded protein: CASSPDFNSPLHF. Full variable domain (outside the CDR3, taken from reference TRBV7-9 and TRBJ1-6): DTGVSQNPRHKITKRGQNVTFRCDPISEHNRLYWYRQTLGQGPEFLTYFQNEAQLEKSRLLSDRFSAERPKGSFSTLEIQRTEQGDSAMYLCASSPDFNSPLHFGNGTRLTVT.

This clonotype showed up just a few times. This chain uses TRBV12-3 or TRBV12-4 with TRBJ2-2, with unresolved D. The CDR3 loop spans 14 amino acids. The V end lost 2 bases, the J end lost 4 bases, and 8 bases lay between the germline ends. This chain's CDR3 is CASSLWTTTGELFF. As DNA, the CDR3 is TGTGCCAGCAGTTTATGGACGACCACCGGGGAGCTGTTTTTT.

This clonotype was recorded at least ten times. Relative to the germline gene, one junction end is altered; a read error may explain this. V gene TRBV12-3 or TRBV12-4 combines with J gene TRBJ2-3; unclear D gene. CDR3 length: 13 amino acids. The CDR3 region is CASSLGSTDTQYF. CDR3 DNA sequence: TGCGCCAGCAGCCTCGGTAGCACAGATACGCAGTATTTT.

Regarding this clonotype: A read error is possible here, since a much larger clone lies one base away. V is TRBV29-1 and J is TRBJ1-1; 10 bases are a match to TRBD1. The germline gives CDR1 SQVTM, CDR2 ANQGSEA. The CDR3 runs 13 residues. The CDR3 sequence: CSASGTGETAAFF. Written as DNA, the CDR3 is TGCAGCGCCTCCGGGACAGGGGAAACTGCAGCTTTCTTT.

There are many counts of this clonotype. The chain recombines TRBV20-1 with TRBJ1-1, with D maybe TRBD1 (6 bases). The germline V gene has CDR1 DFQATT and CDR2 SNEGSKA (reference sequence). Trimming took 4 bases from V and 4 from J, leaving 13 bases between them. The CDR3 sequence is 13 residues long. For the CDR3, the DNA is TGCAGTGCTATGACAGGAGTAGGCACTGAAGCTTTCTTT. It encodes CSAMTGVGTEAFF.

This clonotype has a count of ten or more. The genes are TRBV20-1 and TRBJ2-7, with TRBD2 matching over 10 bases. This CDR3 has 15 amino acids. From germline, CDR1 is DFQATT and CDR2 SNEGSKA (reference sequence). V dropped 6 bases and J dropped 3; count of bases not matched to a gene: 11. The CDR3 DNA is TGCAGTGCCCCCCGGGATAGCGGGGGGAGCTACGAGCAGTACTTC. Its translation is CSAPRDSGGSYEQYF.

This clonotype was seen ten or more times. In DNA form, the CDR3 reads TGCAGTGCTAGTGCCCCTTCAGGCCAGCTCCAAGAGACCCAGTACTTC. As protein: CSASAPSGQLQETQYF. J is TRBJ2-5 and V is TRBV20-1; D gene ambiguous. The length of the CDR3 is 16 residues. Trimming removed 3 bases at V and 1 base at J, with 18 bases between. The germline CDR1 and CDR2 sequences are DFQATT and SNEGSKA (reference sequence).

Points on this clonotype: A much larger clone is a single base away; this may be a read error. The V gene is TRBV9, the J gene TRBJ2-5; the match to TRBD1 covers 7 bases. CDR1 is SGDLS and CDR2 is YYNGEE in the germline V gene. The CDR3 is made up of 13 amino acids. Unmatched junction bases numbered 1, after V lost 2 bases and J lost 3 bases. CDR3 in DNA: TGTGCCAGCAGCGTTGACAGGGAAGAGACCCAGTACTTC. Protein product: CASSVDREETQYF.

The chain uses TRBV13 and TRBJ2-7; 8 nucleotides agree with TRBD2. V shed 4 bases and J 0 bases; nucleotides not matched to a gene: 5. CDR1 is PRHDT, CDR2 FYEKMQ, per germline (reference sequence). There are 15 residues in the CDR3. CDR3 amino acids: CASSSRGALSYEQYV. CDR3 nucleotides: TGTGCCAGCAGCTCGCGGGGGGCCCTCTCCTACGAGCAGTACGTC.

This clonotype was counted between two and nine times. This chain uses TRBV4-3 with TRBJ1-2; TRBD1 matches 9 bases. The CDR3 runs 15 residues. Germline CDR1 reads LGHNA; CDR2 reads YSLEER. Trimming removed 2 bases from V and 4 bases from J; junction bases left unmatched: 5. The CDR3 is CASSQSGTGIYGYTF. CDR3 DNA sequence: TGCGCCAGCAGCCAATCCGGGACAGGGATCTATGGCTACACCTTC.

V usage is TRBV3-1 and J usage is TRBJ1-1; D is undetermined. CDR3 length: 16 residues. Trimming removed 1 base from V and 0 bases from J, with 12 bases in between. Germline V gene sequence: CDR1 LGHDT, CDR2 YNNKEL (reference sequence). CDR3 nucleotides: TGTGCCAGCAGCCAAGGGGTCTGGCGGATGAACACTGAAGCTTTCTTT. Translated: CASSQGVWRMNTEAFF.

This clonotype was observed a few times. The chain joins TRBV11-2 to TRBJ2-5, with unresolved D. The V end lost 3 bases, the J end lost 5 bases, and 19 bases lay between the germline ends. In germline, CDR1 is SGHAT, CDR2 FQNNGV. This CDR3 is built from 16 residues. DNA for the CDR3: TGTGCCAGCAGCTTGGGCCAGGCCCCCTGGGGTGAGACCCAGTACTTC. Its protein product is CASSLGQAPWGETQYF.

The rearrangement uses TRBV5-5 and TRBJ2-1; possible D gene TRBD2, 6 bases. The CDR3 runs to 11 residues. The germline V gene has CDR1 SGHKS and CDR2 YYEKEE (reference sequence). Trimming took 3 bases from V and 14 from J, leaving 12 bases between them. CDR3 protein: CASSWGDSEFF. The DNA for the CDR3 is TGTGCCAGCAGCTGGGGGGACTCGGAGTTCTTC.

The V call is TRBV6-1, the J call TRBJ1-1; D might be TRBD1 (6 bases). Trimming left V 10 bases short and J 1 base short, with 13 bases between. The CDR3 contains 13 residues. Germline V lookup: CDR1 MNHNS, CDR2 SASEGT. CDR3 loop: CATAETGNTEAFF. Written as DNA, the CDR3 is TGTGCCACCGCAGAGACAGGGAACACTGAAGCTTTCTTT.